These 26 T cell receptor beta chains share one sample of origin, sequenced in a study of response to subunit inactivated influenza vaccine. From the RT-PCR reads, TCRdb called clonotypes with MiXCR, one entry per CDR3 protein. The sample has about 570,000 distinct CDR3 sequences, about 11% seen once. These records were also assigned to another study, of T cells expressing NK-cell markers. This second study says: The cDNA for TCR beta came from 5'RACE template switching with UMIs.

This specimen was PBMCs from blood, taken on the day of vaccination. The receptors come from a man aged 50-60 years who received an inactivated influenza vaccine.

The gene calls are TRBV12-3 or TRBV12-4 and TRBJ2-1; no reliable D call. This CDR3 region has 13 residues. Trimming took 6 bases from V and 6 from J, leaving 12 bases between them. CDR3 nucleotides: TGTGCCAGCAGCTCCCGGGCCATCAATGAGCAGTTCTTC. It codes for CASSSRAINEQFF.

In its sample, this clonotype was seen many times. The V and J genes are TRBV5-1 and TRBJ2-7; D not resolved. V was cut by 2 bases and J by 6 bases, with 9 bases left in between. The CDR3 is made up of 12 amino acids. Germline values: CDR1 SGHRS, CDR2 YFSETQ. CDR3 protein: CASSFSNTEQYF. In DNA, the CDR3 is TGCGCCAGCAGCTTTTCAAATACCGAGCAGTACTTC.

The chain links TRBV9 to TRBJ2-2; 12 positions match TRBD2. V dropped 4 bases and J dropped 4; count of bases not matched to a gene: 11. The CDR3 is 18 amino acids. Germline values: CDR1 SGDLS, CDR2 YYNGEE. This chain's CDR3 is CASSRTRGLAGFTGELFF. For the CDR3, the DNA is TGTGCCAGCAGCCGAACGAGGGGACTAGCGGGTTTCACCGGGGAGCTGTTTTTT.

J is TRBJ1-2 and V is TRBV29-1, with a weak D call TRBD1 (5 bases). CDR1 SQVTM and CDR2 ANQGSEA come from the germline V gene. CDR3 size: 11 residues. The germline V and J ends were trimmed by 4 bases and 4 bases, with 7 bases remaining between them. CDR3 sequence: CSVGQPYGYTF. In DNA form, the CDR3 reads TGCAGCGTTGGACAGCCCTATGGCTACACCTTC.

This clonotype was counted many times. V usage is TRBV12-3 or TRBV12-4 and J usage is TRBJ2-5; D gene ambiguous. The V end lost 0 bases, the J end lost 7 bases, and 9 bases lay between the germline ends. The CDR3 extends over 13 amino acids. The CDR3 loop is CASSLASGGTQYF. CDR3 sequence (DNA): TGTGCCAGCAGTTTAGCGTCGGGTGGGACCCAGTACTTC.

The V gene is TRBV4-3, the J gene TRBJ2-3, with a weak D call TRBD2 (6 bases). V gave up 6 bases and J gave up 5 bases, with 21 bases separating them. Germline CDR1 LGHNA, CDR2 YSLEER. The CDR3 totals 16 residues. CDR3 residues: CASRPSWRGRIDTQYF. The CDR3 DNA reads TGCGCCAGCAGACCCTCTTGGAGGGGAAGGATAGATACGCAGTATTTT.

This clonotype was seen only a few times. The rearrangement uses TRBV5-1 and TRBJ2-1; TRBD2 matches 14 bases. Germline assignment: CDR1 SGHRS and CDR2 YFSETQ. J gave up 4 bases and V 1 base, and 10 bases lay outside the gene matches. The CDR3 spans 19 residues. The CDR3 DNA follows: TGCGCCAGCAGCTTGTTAGGGACTAGCGGGAGAAAAACGTACAATGAGCAGTTCTTC. Encoded protein: CASSLLGTSGRKTYNEQFF.

The gene calls are TRBV20-1 and TRBJ2-3, with 9 nucleotides matching TRBD1. Per the germline V gene, CDR1 is DFQATT and CDR2 is SNEGSKA (reference sequence). This CDR3 contains 16 residues. Trimming took 2 bases from V and 4 from J; bases not matched to a gene: 10. This CDR3 reads CSARPGTGKIPDTQYF. The CDR3 DNA sequence: TGCAGTGCTAGACCTGGGACAGGGAAGATCCCAGATACGCAGTATTTT.

This clonotype turned up a few times. This chain connects TRBV7-9 to TRBJ1-1, with 7 bases fitting TRBD1. The CDR3 is made up of 13 amino acids. The trim removed 5 bases at V and 3 bases at J, leaving 3 bases unmatched. Looked up from germline, CDR1 is SEHNR and CDR2 is FQNEAQ (reference sequence). The CDR3 DNA reads as TGTGCCAGCAGCAAGGACAGGTACACTGAAGCTTTCTTT. Amino acid sequence: CASSKDRYTEAFF.

The chain links TRBV30 to TRBJ2-3; 11 nucleotides match TRBD1. The CDR3 contains 15 residues. Germline V gives CDR1 GTSNPN, CDR2 SVGIG (reference sequence). Trimming at V came to 2 bases and at J to 6 bases, leaving 7 bases not matched to a gene. CDR3 sequence reads: CAWSWGTGGKDTQYF. The CDR3 region has the DNA TGTGCCTGGAGTTGGGGGACAGGGGGTAAGGATACGCAGTATTTT.

This chain joins TRBV4-2 and TRBJ2-4, with 7 bases aligning to TRBD2. The CDR3 has 14 amino acids. Germline assignment: CDR1 LGHNA and CDR2 YNFKEQ. The V and J ends lost 0 bases and 7 bases, in that order; junction bases with no gene match: 3. The CDR3 DNA reads TGTGCCAGCAGCCAAGAAAAACTAGCGAACATTCAGTACTTC. This encodes CASSQEKLANIQYF.

The V call is TRBV4-3, the J call TRBJ2-5; 7 bases line up with TRBD1. This CDR3 is built from 15 residues. Germline V lookup: CDR1 LGHNA, CDR2 YSLEER. Losses at the gene ends were 4 bases for V and 0 bases for J; bases not matched to a gene: 5. The CDR3, as DNA: TGCGCCAGCAGCCCACTCAGGGGGTACCAAGAGACCCAGTACTTC. This codes for CASSPLRGYQETQYF.

V and J are TRBV7-9 and TRBJ2-1; 12 bases match TRBD2. CDR3 length: 16 residues. J lost 4 bases, V lost 5 bases, and 6 bases had no gene match. Germline lookup yields CDR1 SEHNR and CDR2 FQNEAQ (reference sequence). The CDR3 region is CASSPRTSGEYNEQFF. CDR3 nucleotides: TGTGCCAGCAGCCCACGGACTAGCGGGGAATACAATGAGCAGTTCTTC.

This chain joins TRBV15 and TRBJ2-7; D may be TRBD2 (5 bases). The germline CDR1 and CDR2 sequences are LNHNV and YYDKDF (reference sequence). The CDR3 contains 16 residues. V shed 2 bases and J shed 2 bases, with 16 bases lying between them. The CDR3, as DNA: TGTGCCACCAGCAGACTTTCCGGGAACTTCCCCTACGAGCAGTACTTC. Translation gives CATSRLSGNFPYEQYF.

The chain employs TRBV20-1 and TRBJ2-7; tentative D call: TRBD1 (5 bases). Germline CDR1 is DFQATT and CDR2 is SNEGSKA (reference sequence). V was cut by 6 bases and J by 6 bases, with 12 bases left in between. The CDR3 consists of 11 residues. The CDR3 sequence: CSARASGEQYF. CDR3 nucleotide sequence: TGCAGTGCCAGGGCGTCAGGCGAGCAGTACTTC.

At least ten counts were recorded for this clonotype. The gene calls are TRBV14 and TRBJ2-1; TRBD1 or TRBD2 may be the D gene (5 bases each). This CDR3 is 12 amino acids long. V gave up 4 bases and J gave up 14 bases, with 15 bases separating them. Germline CDR1 reads SGHDN; CDR2 reads FVKESK. The DNA of the CDR3 is TGTGCCAGCAGCCCTATGGAGGACAAGGAGTTCTTC. The encoded protein is CASSPMEDKEFF. The whole variable domain, filled in from reference TRBV14 and TRBJ2-1, reads EAGVTQFPSHSVIEKGQTVTLRCDPISGHDNLYWYRRVMGKEIKFLLHFVKESKQDESGMPNNRFLAERTGGTYSTLKVQPAELEDSGVYFCASSPMEDKEFFGPGTRLTVL.

This clonotype was counted only a few times. The chain links TRBV6-1 to TRBJ1-5, with 7 bases aligning to TRBD1. CDR3 length: 13 amino acids. V was clipped by 8 bases and J by 4 bases; unmatched bases: 5. Germline CDR1 reads MNHNS; CDR2 reads SASEGT. DNA of the CDR3: TGTGCCAGCTTACAGGGGCTTAATCAGCCCCAGCATTTT. Protein: CASLQGLNQPQHF.

The rearrangement uses TRBV25-1 and TRBJ1-4; the D is unclear. CDR1 is MGHDK and CDR2 is SYGVNS in the germline V gene. V gave up 3 bases and J gave up 6 bases, with 20 bases separating them. The CDR3 length is 17 residues. CDR3: CASSDPRDGLKYEKLFF. The CDR3 DNA follows: TGTGCCAGCAGTGACCCTCGAGACGGACTGAAGTATGAAAAACTGTTTTTT.

The chain has TRBV10-3 and TRBJ2-2; no definite D call. Germline CDR1 reads ENHRY; CDR2 reads SYGVKD. Trimming removed 7 bases at V and 0 bases at J, with 6 bases between. The CDR3 covers 13 residues. The CDR3 DNA reads TGTGCCATCACCGCTCCGAACACCGGGGAGCTGTTTTTT. Its protein product is CAITAPNTGELFF.

The chain carries TRBV6-1 and TRBJ2-7; the D gene is possibly TRBD2 (6 bases). The CDR3 contains 13 residues. The germline gives CDR1 MNHNS, CDR2 SASEGT. The V end was cut by 6 bases, the J end by 3 bases, with 12 bases between. The CDR3: CASRRDANYEQYF. The CDR3 DNA sequence: TGTGCCAGCAGGCGGGACGCTAACTACGAGCAGTACTTC.

This clonotype came up many times. The V call is TRBV20-1, the J call TRBJ1-2; D remains unclear. Looked up from germline, CDR1 is DFQATT and CDR2 is SNEGSKA (reference sequence). The ends were cut back, 3 bases at V and 1 base at J, with 9 bases in the middle. This CDR3 region has 13 residues. CDR3 sequence: CSASGLINYGYTF. The CDR3 region has the DNA TGCAGTGCTAGCGGGTTGATTAACTATGGCTACACCTTC.

This clonotype was seen only a few times. The rearrangement joins TRBV11-2 to TRBJ2-7; D is perhaps TRBD1 (6 bases). This CDR3 is 13 amino acids long. CDR1 and CDR2 (germline): SGHAT, FQNNGV. Deletions cut 5 bases from V and 6 bases from J, with 14 bases between. The CDR3 DNA reads TGTGCCAGCAGCGAGGGGGTTGGGTCCGAGCAGTACTTC. Encoded protein: CASSEGVGSEQYF.

V usage is TRBV5-6 and J usage is TRBJ2-7, with TRBD2 as a possible D gene (6 bases). The CDR3 spans 14 residues. The germline CDR1 and CDR2 sequences are SGHDT and YYEEEE. V lost 5 bases, J lost 0 bases, and 12 bases lay in between. The CDR3 DNA reads TGTGCCAGCAGTTGGGGTAGCGGCTCCTACGAGCAGTACTTC. This sequence encodes CASSWGSGSYEQYF.

This clonotype occurred a few times. The genes are TRBV4-3 and TRBJ1-2; D is possibly TRBD1 (6 bases). CDR1 LGHNA and CDR2 YSLEER come from the germline V gene. Trimming shortened V by 0 bases and J by 6 bases, and 14 bases separated the two germline ends. The CDR3 totals 15 residues. The CDR3 coding sequence is TGCGCCAGCAGCCAAGAGCGGACAGCTGTTCATGGCTACACCTTC. Protein product: CASSQERTAVHGYTF.

V is TRBV10-3 and J is TRBJ1-5, with D unresolved. The CDR3 is 12 amino acids. Germline CDR1 reads ENHRY; CDR2 reads SYGVKD. V lost 10 bases and J 0 bases, leaving 7 bases between the germline ends. The CDR3 sequence: CATRDSNQPQHF. The DNA for the CDR3 is TGTGCCACCCGGGATAGCAATCAGCCCCAGCATTTT.

This clonotype was counted many times. The chain uses TRBV7-8 and TRBJ2-1; 7 nucleotides align to TRBD2. The germline V gene encodes CDR1 SGHVS and CDR2 FQNEAQ. The CDR3 extends over 16 amino acids. V trimming: 5 bases; J trimming: 3 bases; junction bases outside the gene matches: 10. CDR3 loop: CASSHPGGDGYNEQFF. The DNA of the CDR3 is TGTGCCAGCAGCCACCCGGGGGGTGACGGCTACAATGAGCAGTTCTTC.